One and the same sample provided the 16 T cell receptor beta chains below, sequenced in a study of T cells in Graves' hyperthyroidism and ophthalmopathy. What was amplified from RNA transcripts were TCR beta CDR3 regions. Primed by the HTBI set, a first-round RT-PCR was run on the TCR CDR3. TCRdb itself ran the multiplex PCR reads through MiXCR, one entry per CDR3 protein. This table has fewer than 350,000 distinct CDR3 sequences, roughly an eighth appearing once. The sequencing input was blood. The receptor set was obtained from a woman aged 40 to 50 with Graves' hyperthyroidism.

This clonotype was seen repeatedly, ten times or more. The gene calls are TRBV6-1 and TRBJ1-6; unclear D gene. The CDR3 has 13 amino acids. V was clipped by 3 bases and J by 7 bases, with 7 bases between them. Looked up from germline, CDR1 is MNHNS and CDR2 is SASEGT. CDR3 region: CASSDDGNSPLHF. In DNA form, the CDR3 reads TGTGCCAGCAGTGACGACGGGAATTCACCCCTCCACTTT.

This clonotype has at least ten counts. This chain joins TRBV30 and TRBJ1-1; a weak D match, TRBD1 (6 bases). Trimming took off 1 base at V and 8 bases at J, with 11 bases between the two ends. This CDR3 has 12 amino acids. Germline CDR1 reads GTSNPN; CDR2 reads SVGIG (reference sequence). The CDR3 loop reads CAWSGGLSEAFF. In DNA form, the CDR3 reads TGTGCCTGGAGTGGGGGGCTGTCGGAAGCTTTCTTT.

This clonotype has a count of ten or more. V and J are TRBV12-3 or TRBV12-4 and TRBJ1-1; D is undetermined. Trimming shortened V by 6 bases and J by 3 bases, and 11 bases separated the two germline ends. The CDR3 sequence is 13 residues long. The CDR3 nucleotides are TGTGCCAGCAGATCAGACACCTACACTGAAGCTTTCTTT. It codes for CASRSDTYTEAFF.

This clonotype was picked up many times. This sequence joins TRBV2 and TRBJ1-1; D might be TRBD1 (6 bases). Germline CDR1 SNHLY, CDR2 FYNNEI. V was pared by 3 bases and J by 4 bases, with 12 bases between. This CDR3 contains 14 residues. CDR3 in amino acids: CASSDGGGTTEAFF. The CDR3 DNA reads TGTGCCAGCAGTGATGGGGGGGGCACCACTGAAGCTTTCTTT.

This chain joins TRBV15 and TRBJ2-1; D possibly corresponds to TRBD2 (7 bases). Trimming left V 3 bases short and J 5 bases short, with 20 bases between. This CDR3 contains 17 residues. The germline V gene encodes CDR1 LNHNV and CDR2 YYDKDF (reference sequence). The DNA of the CDR3 is TGTGCCACCAGCAGGGGGGGGGGCCCCCGAGGTGACAATGAGCAGTTCTTC. Translating it yields CATSRGGGPRGDNEQFF.

This clonotype was counted at least ten times. The chain has TRBV20-1 and TRBJ2-5; TRBD2 matches at 10 bases. Germline assignment: CDR1 DFQATT and CDR2 SNEGSKA (reference sequence). V trimming: 1 base; J trimming: 5 bases; junction bases outside the gene matches: 4. CDR3 length: 14 amino acids. DNA for the CDR3: TGCAGTGCTAGAGTTCCGACTAGCGGGGAGACCCAGTACTTC. It codes for CSARVPTSGETQYF.

Ten or more counts support this clonotype. The V gene is TRBV24-1, the J gene TRBJ1-2, with D perhaps TRBD1 (5 bases). Germline-derived CDR1 and CDR2 are KGHDR and SFDVKD. V was trimmed by 4 bases and J by 8 bases, leaving 19 bases between them. There are 15 residues in the CDR3. For the CDR3, the DNA is TGTGCCACCAGTGACTCGGGACGACTTAGAGAGGGCTACACCTTC. Translating it yields CATSDSGRLREGYTF.

This rearrangement joins TRBV12-3 or TRBV12-4 to TRBJ1-3; D possibly corresponds to TRBD1 (5 bases). This CDR3 comprises 16 residues. V shed 8 bases and J shed 5 bases, with 22 bases lying between them. The CDR3 spells CASRTSRAGPRNTIYF. The CDR3 DNA is TGTGCCAGCCGCACCTCTCGGGCAGGGCCGAGAAACACCATATATTTT.

The sample holds many counts of this clonotype. The chain recombines TRBV4-1 with TRBJ2-3, with TRBD2 matching over 12 bases. In germline, CDR1 is MGHRA, CDR2 YSYEKL. The CDR3 sequence is 18 residues long. Germline trimming cut 0 bases from V and 7 bases from J; bases unmatched to any gene: 11. This CDR3 is CASSQDLAGGPSANTQYF. The CDR3 DNA is TGCGCCAGCAGCCAAGATCTAGCGGGAGGGCCATCCGCAAATACGCAGTATTTT.

This clonotype was counted a few times. The chain combines TRBV5-1 with TRBJ2-2; no firm D call. Between the trimmed V and J ends, which lost 4 bases and 1 base, there was a span of 11 bases. Per the germline V gene, CDR1 is SGHRS and CDR2 is YFSETQ. The CDR3 runs to 15 residues. This chain's CDR3 is CASSVVVGNTGELFF. In DNA form, the CDR3 reads TGCGCCAGCAGCGTGGTCGTGGGGAACACCGGGGAGCTGTTTTTT.

This clonotype was found once. The chain recombines TRBV2 with TRBJ2-7, with D perhaps TRBD2 (6 bases). Germline V gene data show CDR1 as SNHLY and CDR2 as FYNNEI. This CDR3 is 15 amino acids long. V shed 2 bases and J shed 2 bases, with 13 bases lying between them. The CDR3 DNA reads TGTGCCAGCAGTGAATCGGCTAGCGAGGCCTACGAGCAGTACTTC. Translation: CASSESASEAYEQYF.

In its sample, this clonotype was seen many times. The rearrangement joins TRBV12-3 or TRBV12-4 to TRBJ1-1; D uncertain. This CDR3 region has 12 residues. Trimming cost V 7 bases and J 8 bases, with 14 bases left between them. The CDR3 protein is CASTLGGPEAFF. The CDR3 coding sequence is TGTGCCAGCACCTTAGGAGGACCCGAAGCTTTCTTT.

This clonotype has a count of ten or more. The CDR3 region has the DNA TGTGCCAGCCCCCTCCCGGCGTGCTCTGGGGCCAACGTCCTGACTTTC. This encodes CASPLPACSGANVLTF. The chain uses TRBV28 and TRBJ2-6; no clear D. Trimming pared 8 bases from V and 0 bases from J, leaving 14 bases between. Germline-derived CDR1 and CDR2 are MDHEN and SYDVKM. CDR3 length equals 16 residues.

This clonotype was detected many times. This chain uses TRBV6-1 with TRBJ2-1; D unclear. Trimming removed 5 bases at V and 5 bases at J, with 10 bases between. This CDR3 comprises 13 residues. The germline gives CDR1 MNHNS, CDR2 SASEGT. CDR3 sequence: CASSYEWDNEQFF. The CDR3 bases are TGTGCCAGCAGTTACGAGTGGGACAATGAGCAGTTCTTC.

This clonotype was detected many times. This chain joins TRBV27 and TRBJ2-7, with no clear D. V lost 5 bases and J lost 5, with 13 bases in between. The V gene's germline CDR1 is MNHEY and CDR2 SMNVEV (reference sequence). CDR3 length equals 13 residues. The CDR3 DNA is TGTGCCAGCAGTAAACGGTCCGCGAACGAGCAGTACTTC. Translation: CASSKRSANEQYF.

Many counts were recorded for this clonotype. The rearrangement uses TRBV3-1 and TRBJ1-1; no clear D. The V and J ends lost 0 bases and 9 bases respectively, with 11 bases between them. The germline gives CDR1 LGHDT, CDR2 YNNKEL (reference sequence). The CDR3 covers 13 residues. CDR3 in amino acids: CASSQDDSMQAFF. CDR3 bases: TGTGCCAGCAGCCAAGATGATAGCATGCAAGCTTTCTTT.